One sample yielded the 19 T cell receptor beta chains listed below, sequenced in a study of human T cells and chemical hapten exposure. Time point here: patch test 3, about 24 weeks after DPC sensitization. The treatment here: therapeutic diphenylcyclopropenone sensitization with weekly scalp DPC. A single record per CDR3 protein comes from TCRdb applying MiXCR to the RACE reads. This sample has about 190,000 distinct CDR3 sequences, with about 25% found just once. This specimen consisted of whole blood, obtained in connection with sensitization to the hapten diphenylcyclopropenone (DPC). These receptors were taken from a woman in her thirties or forties with alopecia areata. Some clones in this sample may be carry-over from other donors' samples.

Here the CDR3 reads CASSLEGGTSGRRFF. The CDR3 DNA reads TGTGCCAGCAGCTTAGAAGGCGGGACTAGCGGACGCCGGTTCTTC. The chain uses TRBV7-9 and TRBJ2-1; 11 positions match TRBD2. Germline lookup yields CDR1 SEHNR and CDR2 FQNEAQ (reference sequence). Trimming cost V 1 base and J 15 bases; bases outside gene matches: 11. The CDR3 runs 15 residues.

This clonotype was seen repeatedly, ten times or more. V usage is TRBV4-2 and J usage is TRBJ2-2, with 7 nucleotides matching TRBD2. Germline V gene data show CDR1 as LGHNA and CDR2 as YNFKEQ. This CDR3 has 14 amino acids. V lost 8 bases to trimming and J lost 6 bases; unmatched junction nucleotides: 9. Written as DNA, the CDR3 is TGTGCCAGCGGCAAAGGGGAGGGTGCCGGGGAGCTGTTTTTT. The encoded protein is CASGKGEGAGELFF.

The chain uses TRBV4-3 and TRBJ2-2; D possibly corresponds to TRBD2 (5 bases). Germline CDR1 LGHNA, CDR2 YSLEER. Trimming removed 0 bases at V and 5 bases at J, with 13 bases between. CDR3 length: 16 amino acids. CDR3 in DNA: TGCGCCAGCAGCCAAGATCGTCCTCCGGGAACCGGGGAGCTGTTTTTT. Amino acids: CASSQDRPPGTGELFF.

This clonotype has a count of ten or more. The rearrangement joins TRBV6-1 to TRBJ1-1; TRBD1 might be the D (6 bases). Germline-derived CDR1 and CDR2 are MNHNS and SASEGT. The CDR3 loop spans 12 amino acids. Trimming pared 7 bases from V and 9 bases from J, leaving 15 bases between. Here the CDR3 DNA reads TGTGCCAGCACTGCAGGGGCATTGAAAGCTTTCTTT. Its translation is CASTAGALKAFF.

There are a few counts of this clonotype. The chain couples TRBV7-2 to TRBJ1-2; 12 nucleotides align to TRBD1. Germline trimming cut 0 bases from V and 2 bases from J; bases unmatched to any gene: 7. CDR3 length: 18 residues. CDR1 and CDR2 (germline): SGHTA, FQGNSA. The CDR3 DNA sequence: TGTGCCAGCAGCTTAGCGGGGGCAGGGACAGGGGGCAACTATGGCTACACCTTC. As protein: CASSLAGAGTGGNYGYTF.

V gene TRBV13 combines with J gene TRBJ2-5; the D gene is possibly TRBD2 (6 bases). The CDR3 spans 16 residues. Trimming stripped 0 bases from V and 4 bases from J, with 15 bases between. The germline CDR1 and CDR2 sequences are PRHDT and FYEKMQ (reference sequence). The CDR3 DNA sequence: TGTGCCAGCAGCTTAGGGTACGGGACGGGAGTAGAGACCCAGTACTTC. As protein: CASSLGYGTGVETQYF.

The chain joins TRBV28 to TRBJ1-2; the match to TRBD1 covers 8 bases. V was clipped by 2 bases and J by 7 bases; unmatched bases: 3. Germline V gives CDR1 MDHEN, CDR2 SYDVKM. The CDR3 length is 13 residues. The CDR3 DNA reads as TGTGCCAGCAGTTTAGCACAGGGGGGTGGCTACACCTTC. Translating it yields CASSLAQGGGYTF.

Regarding this clonotype: This clone may be a read error of a much larger clone one base away. The chain links TRBV7-3 to TRBJ1-1; 9 positions agree with TRBD1. This CDR3 is 13 amino acids long. V lost 8 bases and J lost 1; bases outside the gene matches: 2. Germline-derived CDR1 and CDR2 are SGHTA and FQGTGA. The CDR3 DNA follows: TGTGCCAGCGGACAGGGGCCGAACACTGAAGCTTTCTTT. Translating it yields CASGQGPNTEAFF.

V is TRBV25-1 and J is TRBJ1-5, with D unclear. Germline V lookup: CDR1 MGHDK, CDR2 SYGVNS. The CDR3 runs 9 residues. V dropped 8 bases and J dropped 7 bases, with 3 bases sitting between them. The CDR3 loop reads CASGQPQHF. DNA for the CDR3: TGTGCCAGCGGCCAGCCCCAGCATTTT.

This clonotype was seen many times. J is TRBJ2-7 and V is TRBV4-2; 8 nucleotides match TRBD2. Looked up from germline, CDR1 is LGHNA and CDR2 is YNFKEQ. Trimming took 1 base from V and 3 from J; bases not matched to a gene: 5. This CDR3 is built from 15 residues. The DNA for the CDR3 is TGTGCCAGCAGCCAAGTATCTAGCGGGTTCTACGAGCAGTACTTC. Its protein product is CASSQVSSGFYEQYF.

The gene calls are TRBV3-1 and TRBJ1-1; D unresolved. The CDR3 totals 13 residues. The germline V gene encodes CDR1 LGHDT and CDR2 YNNKEL (reference sequence). The germline V and J ends were trimmed by 1 base and 4 bases, with 7 bases remaining between them. CDR3 nucleotides: TGTGCCAGCAGCCAAGGTGGGAGCACTGAAGCTTTCTTT. It yields the protein CASSQGGSTEAFF.

This sequence joins TRBV5-6 and TRBJ2-7; no firm D call. V was shortened by 2 bases and J by 3 bases, with 6 bases between the two germline ends. CDR1 is SGHDT and CDR2 is YYEEEE in the germline V gene. CDR3 size: 12 residues. The CDR3: CASSFQYYEQYF. The CDR3, as DNA: TGTGCCAGCAGCTTCCAATACTACGAGCAGTACTTC.

This clonotype was counted many times. This sequence joins TRBV4-3 and TRBJ2-7, with 7 bases that match TRBD1. The CDR3 is made up of 15 amino acids. V shed 0 bases, J shed 3 bases, and the junction held 5 bases outside the gene matches. Germline-derived CDR1 and CDR2 are LGHNA and YSLEER. CDR3: CASSQEADRIYEQYF. CDR3 nucleotides: TGCGCCAGCAGCCAAGAGGCGGACAGGATCTACGAGCAGTACTTC.

The chain links TRBV9 to TRBJ1-1; D possibly corresponds to TRBD1 (6 bases). The V gene's germline CDR1 is SGDLS and CDR2 YYNGEE. The CDR3 covers 13 residues. Trimming took 3 bases from V and 9 from J, leaving 15 bases between them. The CDR3 protein is CASSEIQQGKAFF. In DNA, the CDR3 is TGTGCCAGCAGCGAAATTCAACAGGGAAAAGCTTTCTTT.

The CDR3 nucleotides are TGCGCCAGCAGCCAAGATCGGCGTTTTGCCTACGAGCAGTACTTC. Translation: CASSQDRRFAYEQYF. The rearrangement uses TRBV4-3 and TRBJ2-7; no definite D call. Germline assignment: CDR1 LGHNA and CDR2 YSLEER. V gave up 0 bases and J gave up 2 bases, with 11 bases separating them. The CDR3 totals 15 residues.

The gene calls are TRBV14 and TRBJ2-1, with 9 positions matching TRBD2. Germline V CDR1 and CDR2: SGHDN, FVKESK. V gave up 1 base and J gave up 8 bases; unmatched junction bases: 6. The CDR3 length is 15 residues. CDR3 DNA: TGTGCCAGCAGCCAAGTCGCGGGAGGGTCGGATGAGCAGTTCTTC. Translated, it gives CASSQVAGGSDEQFF. Using reference TRBV14 and TRBJ2-1 for the parts outside the CDR3, the full variable domain is EAGVTQFPSHSVIEKGQTVTLRCDPISGHDNLYWYRRVMGKEIKFLLHFVKESKQDESGMPNNRFLAERTGGTYSTLKVQPAELEDSGVYFCASSQVAGGSDEQFFGPGTRLTVL.

This chain uses TRBV5-1 with TRBJ1-5, with D perhaps matching TRBD1 (6 bases). Per the germline V gene, CDR1 is SGHRS and CDR2 is YFSETQ. V was shortened by 2 bases and J by 11 bases, with 14 bases between the two germline ends. The CDR3 sequence is 13 residues long. CDR3 sequence: CASSLSTGLAQHF. The DNA of the CDR3 is TGCGCCAGCAGCTTATCTACAGGGCTGGCCCAGCATTTT.

This sequence joins TRBV9 and TRBJ2-5; the match to TRBD2 covers 8 bases. Germline V CDR1 and CDR2: SGDLS, YYNGEE. V was pared by 2 bases and J by 1 base, with 4 bases of the junction left unmatched. There are 15 residues in the CDR3. The CDR3 is CASSVPTSGQETQYF. CDR3 bases: TGTGCCAGCAGCGTTCCTACTAGCGGCCAAGAGACCCAGTACTTC.

This chain links TRBV5-1 with TRBJ2-3; weak D call: TRBD2 (5 bases). The CDR3 spans 14 residues. The germline CDR1 and CDR2 sequences are SGHRS and YFSETQ. Trimming took off 6 bases at V and 2 bases at J, with 13 bases between the two ends. The CDR3 loop is CASKGGVATDTQYF. The CDR3 DNA sequence: TGCGCCAGCAAAGGAGGAGTCGCCACAGATACGCAGTATTTT.